Listed below are T cell receptor beta chains from one sample, sequenced in a study of lymphopenia after photon versus proton radiotherapy. Profiled with immunoSEQ multiplex PCR; TCRdb holds only in-frame clones, not every one. The sample lists roughly 64,000 clones, roughly nine tenths occurring once. This specimen consisted of peripheral blood, obtained from a patient treated with proton-based radiotherapy. The receptor source for this set is a man aged 80 or over with esophageal cancer. CDR3s include the opening cysteine and the closing phenylalanine or tryptophan. Each record gives: V gene, J gene, D gene, clone size, CDR3 protein, CDR3 DNA. A D gene is named only where the DNA matches it firmly. Where a row states a size, it is once, few, many or the class of an expanded clone; other rows omit it.

TRBV9	TRBJ1-1	NA	NA	CASSVGAANTEAFF	TGTGCCAGCAGCGTAGGTGCGGCGAACACTGAAGCTTTCTTT
TRBV7-9	TRBJ2-2	NA	NA	CASTPGGGPSGELFF	TGTGCCAGCACCCCAGGGGGGGGGCCGAGCGGGGAGCTGTTTTTT
TRBV5-8	TRBJ2-1	NA	few	CASSLSGRAGADNEQFF	TGTGCCAGCAGCTTGAGTGGGAGGGCGGGGGCCGACAATGAGCAGTTCTTC
TRBV6-5	TRBJ1-1	TRBD1	NA	CASSPGTVGTEAFF	TGTGCCAGCAGTCCCGGGACAGTGGGGACTGAAGCTTTCTTT
TRBV7-7	TRBJ2-1	TRBD2	NA	CASSALSGSSYNEQFF	TGTGCCAGCAGCGCCCTTAGCGGGAGCTCCTACAATGAGCAGTTCTTC
TRBV4-1	TRBJ2-7	NA	NA	CASSLGGPYEQYF	TGCGCCAGCAGCCTAGGGGGGCCCTACGAGCAGTACTTC
TRBV18	TRBJ1-1	NA	NA	CASSPLPVGNTEAFF	TGTGCCAGCTCACCCCTGCCGGTGGGGAACACTGAAGCTTTCTTT
TRBV30	TRBJ1-5	NA	NA	CAWSEGRYNQPQHF	TGTGCCTGGAGTGAAGGGAGATATAATCAGCCCCAGCATTTT
TRBV9	TRBJ1-1	NA	once	CASSVVGGEAFF	TGTGCCAGCAGCGTAGTTGGCGGTGAAGCTTTCTTT
TRBV19	TRBJ1-3	NA	NA	CASSIIRLGGESGNTIYF	TGTGCCAGTAGTATAATCCGCCTTGGTGGGGAGTCTGGAAACACCATATATTTT
TRBV7-9	TRBJ2-7	TRBD1	once	CASSSFRQGAYEQYF	TGTGCCAGCAGCTCCTTTAGACAGGGGGCCTACGAGCAGTACTTC
TRBV5-1	TRBJ2-2	NA	NA	CASSLPGNTGELFF	TGCGCCAGCAGCTTGCCGGGGAACACCGGGGAGCTGTTTTTT
TRBV7-9	TRBJ1-4	NA	NA	CAIGGEKLFF	TGTGCCATCGGGGGTGAAAAACTGTTTTTT
TRBV5-4	TRBJ2-3	NA	NA	CASSLGGGFPTDTQYF	TGTGCCAGCAGCTTGGGCGGGGGCTTTCCCACAGATACGCAGTATTTT
TRBV6-5	TRBJ1-2	NA	NA	CASSYSGSLNGYTF	TGTGCCAGCAGTTACTCTGGCAGCTTAAATGGCTACACCTTC
TRBV6-6	TRBJ2-7	TRBD2	NA	CASSSAGASSEQYF	TGTGCCAGCTCTAGTGCGGGAGCCTCGAGCGAGCAGTACTTC
TRBV29-1	TRBJ2-7	NA	once	CSASDRYEQYF	TGCAGCGCCTCGGACCGCTACGAGCAGTACTTC
TRBV5-8	TRBJ2-2	NA	NA	CASSLPRDSNTGELFF	TGTGCCAGCAGCTTGCCGAGGGATTCGAACACCGGGGAGCTGTTTTTT
TRBV29-1	TRBJ2-3	TRBD2	NA	CSGTGTSGIDTQYF	TGCAGCGGAACCGGGACTAGCGGGATTGATACGCAGTATTTT